Included here is one TCR beta chain sequence, with context. Its antigen is not identified. Trimming shortened V by 2 bases and J by 0 bases, and 8 bases separated the two germline ends. Germline lookup yields CDR1 LNHDA and CDR2 SQIVND (reference sequence). CDR3 size: 15 residues. This sample is drawn from a study of graft-versus-host responses after intestinal transplantation. Study as a whole: Transplants given to recipients were multivisceral, liver-intestinal, or isolated intestinal. All of the recipients had induction that used anti-thymocyte globulin, then tacrolimus and steroids for approximately 3 years.

Here immunoSEQ multiplex PCR was the method, and the copy in TCRdb shows in-frame clones only, minus some. The repertoire holds more than 95,000 clones, with around nine tenths as singletons. Study results and caveats: In recipient marrow, GvH clones were found, and some appeared first in ileum or blood. The presence of high graft-versus-host to host-versus-graft clonal ratios in allografts characterized patients with graft-donor T cell macrochimerism.

The receptor was derived from a human donor who received an intestinal transplant. Sequences were derived from unstimulated CD4+ T cells sorted from spleen or lymph node cells, sampled before intestinal transplant. The J gene is TRBJ1-5, the V gene TRBV19; no clear D. The CDR3 here is CASSIWSDSNQPQHF. In DNA form, the CDR3 reads TGTGCCAGTAGTATATGGTCAGATAGCAATCAGCCCCAGCATTTT.